Following are 19 T cell receptor beta chains from one sample sequenced in a study of tumor-infiltrating lymphocytes in primary liver carcinoma. RNA was extracted from whole blood without cell sorting, alongside germline DNA. The researchers produced TCR beta cDNA from approximately 540 ng total RNA with a constant-region primer. Each TCR beta library was derived from three nested multiplex PCR rounds that employed slightly modified ARM-PCR. TRBV1-TRBV30 forward and Cbeta reverse primers drove the first two roughly 10-cycle rounds. Via MiXCR, TCRdb re-called the multiplex PCR reads, giving one row per CDR3 protein. The sample includes about 180,000 distinct CDR3 sequences, over 45% of them seen just once. The sample consisted of peripheral blood. These receptors were taken from a man between 40 and 49 years old with primary liver carcinoma and hepatitis B virus infection.

This clonotype occurred many times. V gene TRBV11-2 combines with J gene TRBJ2-1, with 8 bases aligning to TRBD2. The length of the CDR3 is 15 residues. Per the germline V gene, CDR1 is SGHAT and CDR2 is FQNNGV. The V segment lost 1 base and the J segment 7 bases; nucleotides outside the gene matches: 6. CDR3 region: CASSLGSGGPNEQFF. In DNA form, the CDR3 reads TGTGCCAGCAGCTTAGGGTCGGGAGGGCCAAATGAGCAGTTCTTC. The variable domain in full, with the rest retrieved from reference TRBV11-2 and TRBJ2-1, is EAGVAQSPRYKIIEKRQSVAFWCNPISGHATLYWYQQILGQGPKLLIQFQNNGVVDDSQLPKDRFSAERLKGVDSTLKIQPAKLEDSAVYLCASSLGSGGPNEQFFGPGTRLTVL.

The V call is TRBV10-3, the J call TRBJ2-7; D perhaps matches TRBD1 (6 bases). V gave up 4 bases and J gave up 0 bases, with 13 bases separating them. The CDR3 runs to 15 residues. Germline V gene sequence: CDR1 ENHRY, CDR2 SYGVKD. The CDR3 here is CAISADTDSSYEQYF. The CDR3 coding sequence is TGTGCCATCAGTGCGGACACGGACAGCTCCTACGAGCAGTACTTC.

This rearrangement joins TRBV6-5 to TRBJ2-1; TRBD2 matches at 9 bases. CDR1 is MNHEY and CDR2 is SVGAGI in the germline V gene. The CDR3 is 15 amino acids. J gave up 6 bases and V 10 bases, and 13 bases lay outside the gene matches. The CDR3 DNA reads TGTGCCACCAGGGTGTCCGGGACTAGCCCCAATGAGCAGTTCTTC. This sequence encodes CATRVSGTSPNEQFF.

The chain joins TRBV13 to TRBJ2-7; D is possibly TRBD2 (7 bases). V shed 5 bases and J shed 6 bases, with 23 bases lying between them. The CDR3 spans 16 residues. CDR1 is PRHDT, CDR2 FYEKMQ, per germline (reference sequence). The CDR3 coding sequence is TGTGCCAGCAGCCCGCCCCTTTGGGGGGGGCCTCGCGAGCAGTACTTC. Translating gives CASSPPLWGGPREQYF.

This clonotype was picked up many times. The V call is TRBV29-1, the J call TRBJ2-1; 7 positions match TRBD1. The germline gives CDR1 SQVTM, CDR2 ANQGSEA. The CDR3 covers 14 residues. The V segment lost 5 bases and the J segment 8 bases; nucleotides outside the gene matches: 12. The CDR3 nucleotides read TGCAGCGTTCAATTGCGGACAGGAAGGGATGAGCAGTTCTTC. Its protein is CSVQLRTGRDEQFF.

Regarding this clonotype: Being one base from a much bigger clone, this may be a read error. The J gene is TRBJ2-5, the V gene TRBV11-2; 8 bases align to TRBD1. With 5 bases clipped from V and 7 bases from J, the junction kept 9 bases outside the gene matches. The CDR3 is 14 amino acids. Germline CDR1 and CDR2: SGHAT and FQNNGV. The DNA for the CDR3 is TGTGCCAGCAGCGCTCAGGGGGCCGGAGTGACCCAGTACTTC. Protein: CASSAQGAGVTQYF.

The gene calls are TRBV29-1 and TRBJ2-5; D gene ambiguous. The CDR3 is made up of 11 amino acids. Trimming stripped 5 bases from V and 7 bases from J, with 11 bases between. Germline V CDR1 and CDR2: SQVTM, ANQGSEA. The chain's CDR3 is CSVHREGTQYF. CDR3 DNA sequence: TGCAGCGTTCATAGGGAAGGGACCCAGTACTTC. The whole variable domain, filled in from reference TRBV29-1 and TRBJ2-5, reads SAVISQKPSRDICQRGTSLTIQCQVDSQVTMMFWYRQQPGQSLTLIATANQGSEATYESGFVIDKFPISRPNLTFSTLTVSNMSPEDSSIYLCSVHREGTQYFGPGTRLLVL.

This clonotype has a count of ten or more. This chain connects TRBV6-2 or TRBV6-3 to TRBJ2-1; tentative D call: TRBD2 (5 bases). The germline gives CDR1 MNHEY, CDR2 SVGEGT. The CDR3 consists of 14 residues. V was shortened by 4 bases and J by 4 bases, with 11 bases between the two germline ends. CDR3 sequence reads: CASSSEGGYNEQFF. For the CDR3, the DNA is TGTGCCAGCAGTTCCGAAGGCGGGTACAATGAGCAGTTCTTC.

Of note for this clonotype: A clone one base away is much larger, so this may be a read error. The genes are TRBV11-2 and TRBJ2-1; D tentatively fits TRBD1 or TRBD2 (5 bases each). Germline V lookup: CDR1 SGHAT, CDR2 FQNNGV. The length of the CDR3 is 16 residues. This CDR3 is CTSSLDRGASGNEQFF. In DNA, the CDR3 is TGTACCAGCAGCTTAGATCGGGGCGCCTCGGGCAATGAGCAGTTCTTC.

With respect to this clonotype: One end of the junction does not line up with germline, which may come from a read error. The chain couples TRBV11-1 to TRBJ2-5, with 14 bases identical to TRBD2. Germline V lookup: CDR1 SGHAT, CDR2 FQDESV (reference sequence). This CDR3 has 16 residues. The CDR3 DNA sequence: TGTACCAGCAGCAGACTAGCGGGAGGGCCTAGAGAGACCCAGTACTTC. The encoded protein is CTSSRLAGGPRETQYF. The full variable domain, in which reference TRBV11-1 and TRBJ2-5 provide the parts outside the CDR3, is EAEVAQSPRYKITEKSQAVAFWCDPISGHATLYWYRQILGQGPELLVQFQDESVVDDSQLPKDRFSAERLKGVDSTLKIQPAELGDSAMYLCTSSRLAGGPRETQYFGPGTRLLVL.

This clonotype has just a few counts. The chain links TRBV4-2 to TRBJ1-5, with TRBD1 matching 8 bases. The CDR3 is made up of 18 amino acids. After removal of 0 bases from V and 0 bases from J, the junction contained 7 bases not matched to a gene. Germline V gives CDR1 LGHNA, CDR2 YNFKEQ. The CDR3 DNA reads TGTGCCAGCAGCCAAGATAGCGGGACAGGCATTAGCAATCAGCCCCAGCATTTT. Its translation is CASSQDSGTGISNQPQHF.

This rearrangement joins TRBV29-1 to TRBJ2-3; D remains ambiguous. The V gene's germline CDR1 is SQVTM and CDR2 ANQGSEA. This CDR3 comprises 14 residues. V gave up 7 bases and J gave up 4 bases, with 18 bases separating them. DNA of the CDR3: TGCAGCGCCCGCCGGGCCCAAAGGGCAGATACGCAGTATTTT. It is translated as CSARRAQRADTQYF.

On this clonotype itself: Since the CDR3 does not end with the conserved phenylalanine or tryptophan, this likely comes from a read error. The rearrangement uses TRBV11-2 and TRBJ2-1; D is unclear. With 0 bases removed from V and 6 bases from J, the gap between germline ends came to 21 bases. This CDR3 is 18 amino acids long. Germline CDR1 is SGHAT and CDR2 is FQNNGV. The CDR3 nucleotides read TGTGCCAGCAGCTTAGACCTTTGGACCAACCTGCCTGGCAATGAGCAGTTCTCC. Amino acid sequence: CASSLDLWTNLPGNEQFS.

The rearrangement uses TRBV4-2 and TRBJ2-7, with 8 nucleotides matching TRBD2. The CDR3 has 14 residues. Germline assignment: CDR1 LGHNA and CDR2 YNFKEQ. The V segment lost 4 bases and the J segment 3 bases; nucleotides outside the gene matches: 5. The CDR3 region is CASSPSGTSYEQYF. CDR3 nucleotides: TGTGCCAGCAGCCCGTCCGGGACTAGCTACGAGCAGTACTTC.

This clonotype was found many times. This sequence joins TRBV10-3 and TRBJ1-5; 9 bases are shared with TRBD1. CDR3 length: 14 amino acids. The V gene's germline CDR1 is ENHRY and CDR2 SYGVKD. V lost 6 bases to trimming and J lost 6 bases; unmatched junction nucleotides: 6. The CDR3, as DNA: TGTGCCATCAGCTCTGGACAGGGGAGTCAGCCCCAGCATTTT. The encoded protein is CAISSGQGSQPQHF.

V and J are TRBV6-5 and TRBJ1-2, with 10 bases that match TRBD1. The CDR3 is 16 residues long. CDR1 is MNHEY and CDR2 is SVGAGI in the germline V gene. As DNA, the CDR3 is TGTGCTGGCAGTTACCTTCGGACAGGGGGGGGATATGGCTACACCTTC. Translating it yields CAGSYLRTGGGYGYTF.

The chain carries TRBV11-2 and TRBJ2-7; D ambiguous. Germline V CDR1 and CDR2: SGHAT, FQNNGV. The CDR3 contains 14 residues. CDR3 coding DNA: TGTGTCGGCAGCGTAACCGACGGAGTCTACGAGCAGTACTTC. Residues: CVGSVTDGVYEQYF.

This clonotype was recorded at least ten times. V is TRBV29-1 and J is TRBJ2-1; possibly TRBD2 for D (5 bases). V lost 0 bases to trimming and J lost 15 bases, with 18 bases between them. The germline V gene has CDR1 SQVTM and CDR2 ANQGSEA. CDR3 length equals 13 residues. DNA for the CDR3: TGCAGCGTTGAAGAAACCTTCGGATCAGGAGGGTTCTTC. Translated: CSVEETFGSGGFF.

This chain links TRBV6-6 with TRBJ2-2; 7 bases agree with TRBD2. The length of the CDR3 is 14 residues. Trimming took 6 bases from V and 9 from J; bases not matched to a gene: 10. The germline V gene has CDR1 MNHNY and CDR2 SVGAGI (reference sequence). The CDR3 nucleotides read TGTGCCAGCAGCTACGAGGGAGGGTCCTGGGAGCTGTTTTTT. It translates to CASSYEGGSWELFF.